These T cell receptor beta chains were read from a single sample in a study of T cell changes during pregnancy in multiple sclerosis. Generated by immunoSEQ multiplex PCR, the TCRdb table keeps only in-frame clones and is missing some. This sample has about 64,000 clones, with more than 75% found just once. Sequenced material: peripheral blood, taken in the second trimester of pregnancy. All receptors derive from a female donor with multiple sclerosis, enrolled in a pregnancy study. CDR3s include the opening cysteine and the closing phenylalanine or tryptophan. The D gene is left open where the match is weak. Only some rows state a clone size, as once, few, many or a class for expanded clones.

TRBD2,TRBV6-1,TRBJ2-7,NA,TGTGCCAGCCGCGGGACTAGCGGGGGGGCCTACGAGCAGTACTTC,CASRGTSGGAYEQYF
NA,TRBV14,TRBJ2-5,NA,TGTGCCAGCAGCCAAGAAGGCGAGGGATGGGAGACCCAGTACTTC,CASSQEGEGWETQYF
TRBD2,TRBV5-5,TRBJ2-5,NA,TGTGCCAGCAGCTTTGGGGGAGTAGCGGGTACTGAGACCCAGTACTTC,CASSFGGVAGTETQYF
TRBD2,TRBV5-1,TRBJ2-5,NA,TGCGCCAGCAGCTTGATAGCGGGGGTTTTACAAGAGACCCAGTACTTC,CASSLIAGVLQETQYF
NA,TRBV7-3,TRBJ1-4,NA,TGTGCCAGCAGCTCAGGGTACTCTAATGAAAAACTGTTTTTT,CASSSGYSNEKLFF
NA,TRBV19,TRBJ2-7,NA,TGTGCCAGTAGTATAGATGCATTTTACCAACCGGGCGAGCAGTACTTC,CASSIDAFYQPGEQYF
NA,TRBV28,TRBJ1-2,NA,TGTGCCAGCAGTTTGGGGGGGGGTAGCTATGGCTACACCTTC,CASSLGGGSYGYTF
NA,TRBV18,TRBJ1-5,NA,TGTGCCAGCTCACTGCGGGCAGTAGATAGCAATCAGCCCCAGCATTTT,CASSLRAVDSNQPQHF
NA,TRBV5-6,TRBJ2-2,NA,TGTGTCAGCAGCTCGACAGTGAACACCGGGGAGCTGTTTTTT,CVSSSTVNTGELFF
TRBD1,TRBV11-2,TRBJ1-1,NA,TGTGCCAGCAGCCCCACAACAGGGGTTGGGGCCCAAGCTTTCTTT,CASSPTTGVGAQAFF
TRBD1,TRBV18,TRBJ1-5,NA,TGTGCCAGCTCACTTACACGGACAGGGAATCAGCCCCAGCATTTT,CASSLTRTGNQPQHF
NA,TRBV2,TRBJ1-2,NA,TGTGCCAGCAGTGTAGTAGGCCAGGGAAGTATGTATGGCTACACCTTC,CASSVVGQGSMYGYTF
TRBD2,TRBV28,TRBJ2-4,NA,TGTGCCAGCAGTTTATATCGAGCGGGGGGCAGAAACATTCAGTACTTC,CASSLYRAGGRNIQYF
NA,TRBV5-5,TRBJ1-1,NA,TGTGCCAGCAGCGTAAGACAGAGCGCTGAAGCTTTCTTT,CASSVRQSAEAFF
TRBD2,TRBV29-1,TRBJ2-5,few,TGCAGCGCCGGGGGCGACCGGGGGGGCCCAGAGACCCAGTACTTC,CSAGGDRGGPETQYF
NA,TRBV5-6,TRBJ1-1,NA,TGTGCCAGCAGCTTCGACAGGACTGAAGCTTTCTTT,CASSFDRTEAFF
TRBD1,TRBV6-6,TRBJ2-7,NA,TGTGCCAGCAGTTCCCCCCCCGGACAGGGGAGAGACGAGCAGTACTTC,CASSSPPGQGRDEQYF
TRBD1,TRBV19,TRBJ1-2,NA,TGTGCCAGTAACCTTGGGGACAGCCATGGCTACACCTTC,CASNLGDSHGYTF
NA,TRBV5-6,TRBJ1-5,NA,TGTGCCAGCAGCCCCGCGGCAGGGGCCAATCAGCCCCAGCATTTT,CASSPAAGANQPQHF
NA,TRBV15,TRBJ1-1,once,TGTGCCACCAGTAAGCCTCAGCGAACTGAAGCTTTCTTT,CATSKPQRTEAFF
NA,TRBV18,TRBJ1-1,NA,TGTGCCAGCTCACGACAAACGAACACTGAAGCTTTCTTT,CASSRQTNTEAFF
TRBD1,TRBV6-5,TRBJ1-2,NA,TGTGCCAGTAATGACAGGGGAATTGATGGCTACACCTTC,CASNDRGIDGYTF
TRBD1,TRBV7-8,TRBJ2-7,NA,TGTGCCAGCACCGTGGCAGGGGGAGCCTACGAGCAGTACTTC,CASTVAGGAYEQYF
TRBD1,TRBV25-1,TRBJ1-2,once,TGTGCCAGCAGTGCCTTCGTTCCGGGACAGCTCAACTATGGCTACACCTTC,CASSAFVPGQLNYGYTF
TRBD2,TRBV4-1,TRBJ2-1,NA,TGCGCCAGCAGCCAATCGGCAGCGGGGGTTCACAATGAGCAGTTCTTC,CASSQSAAGVHNEQFF
NA,TRBV18,TRBJ1-1,NA,TGTGCCAGCTCACCCACTAGGGGGGGCCTGAACACTGAAGCTTTCTTT,CASSPTRGGLNTEAFF